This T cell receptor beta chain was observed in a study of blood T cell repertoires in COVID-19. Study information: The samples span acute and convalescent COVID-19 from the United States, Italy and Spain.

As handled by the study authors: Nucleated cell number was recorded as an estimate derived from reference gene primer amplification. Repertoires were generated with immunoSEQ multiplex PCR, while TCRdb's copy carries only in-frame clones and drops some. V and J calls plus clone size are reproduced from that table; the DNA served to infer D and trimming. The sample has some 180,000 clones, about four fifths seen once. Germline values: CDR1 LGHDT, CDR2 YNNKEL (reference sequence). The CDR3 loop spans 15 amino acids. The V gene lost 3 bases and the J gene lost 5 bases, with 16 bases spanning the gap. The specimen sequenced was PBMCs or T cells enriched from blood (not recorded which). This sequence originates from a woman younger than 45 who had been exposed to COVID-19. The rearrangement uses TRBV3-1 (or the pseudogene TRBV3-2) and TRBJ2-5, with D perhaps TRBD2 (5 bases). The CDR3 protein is CASSQGVASSETQYF. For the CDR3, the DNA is TGTGCCAGCAGCCAGGGAGTGGCTAGCTCGGAGACCCAGTACTTC.